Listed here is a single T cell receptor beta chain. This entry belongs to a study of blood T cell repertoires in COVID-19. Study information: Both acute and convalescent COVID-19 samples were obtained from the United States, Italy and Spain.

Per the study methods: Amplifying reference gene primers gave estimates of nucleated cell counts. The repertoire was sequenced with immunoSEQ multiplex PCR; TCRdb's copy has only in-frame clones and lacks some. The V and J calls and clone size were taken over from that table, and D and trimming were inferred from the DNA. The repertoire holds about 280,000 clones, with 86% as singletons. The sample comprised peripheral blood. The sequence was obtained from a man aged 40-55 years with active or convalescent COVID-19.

The CDR3 DNA follows: TGCGCCAGCAGCCAAGGCCCGGCCGGGACTAGCTCCTACTTC. Its translation is CASSQGPAGTSSYF. The V and J genes are TRBV4-1 and TRBJ2-7; 9 bases line up with TRBD2. Germline loops: CDR1 MGHRA, CDR2 YSYEKL. V trimming: 1 base; J trimming: 13 bases; junction bases outside the gene matches: 11. The CDR3 totals 14 residues.